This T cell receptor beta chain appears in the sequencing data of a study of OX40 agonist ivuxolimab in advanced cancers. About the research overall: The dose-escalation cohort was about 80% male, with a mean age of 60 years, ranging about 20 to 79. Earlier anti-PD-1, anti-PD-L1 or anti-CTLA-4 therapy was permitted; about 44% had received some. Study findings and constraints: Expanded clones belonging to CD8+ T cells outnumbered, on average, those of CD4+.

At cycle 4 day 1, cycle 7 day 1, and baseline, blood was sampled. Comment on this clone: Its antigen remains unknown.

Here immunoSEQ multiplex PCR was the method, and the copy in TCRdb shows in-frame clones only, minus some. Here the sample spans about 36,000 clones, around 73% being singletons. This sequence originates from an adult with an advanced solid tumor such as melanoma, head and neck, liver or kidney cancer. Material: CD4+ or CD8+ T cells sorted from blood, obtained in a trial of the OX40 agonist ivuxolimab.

CDR3 residues: CASKLSYNEQFF. The CDR3 DNA reads as TGTGCCAGCAAGCTGTCGTACAATGAGCAGTTCTTC. The V gene is TRBV2, the J gene TRBJ2-1, with D unclear. Trimming stripped 7 bases from V and 4 bases from J, with 8 bases between. The CDR3 totals 12 residues. In germline, CDR1 is SNHLY, CDR2 FYNNEI.